This T cell receptor (beta chain) was recovered during a study of shared clonotypes between healthy human individuals. Overall study findings and caveats: Shared across a few donors were about 4.6% of the naive CD4 clonotypes.

Remarks on this clone: Its antigen is still unknown.

All donors qualified as healthy HIV-negative adults and had experienced no recent acute infections or vaccinations. A CD45RA+ naive subset and a CD45RA-negative memory subset were split from CD4+ cells. Each PCR replicate from the sorted subsets contained around 0.2 ug DNA, which is tens of thousands of T cell genomes. Assay: immunoSEQ multiplex PCR; the TCRdb copy retains only in-frame clones and omits some. The sample lists under 2.5 million clones; 92% were seen once. Germline V lookup: CDR1 MDHEN, CDR2 SYDVKM. This CDR3 has 16 amino acids. V shed 4 bases, J shed 3 bases, and the junction held 9 bases outside the gene matches.

The J gene is TRBJ2-3, the V gene TRBV28; 8 bases align to TRBD1. This TCR derives from a man younger than 35 in good health. Some clones in this sample may be carry-over from other donors' samples. The sample comprised naive CD4+ T cells from PBMCs. Subset described: CD45RA+ positively selected. CDR3 coding DNA: TGTGCCAGCAGTTCGCCGGACAGGGTACATACAGATACGCAGTATTTT. It is translated as CASSSPDRVHTDTQYF.